This TCR beta chain comes out of a study of blood T cell repertoires in COVID-19. About the research overall: Both acute and convalescent COVID-19 samples were obtained from the United States, Italy and Spain. In each case, the material was cDNA or gDNA derived from T cells, B-cell-depleted T cells, or PBMCs.

How the authors handled the data: Reference gene primer amplification in the assay estimated nucleated cell counts. Assay: immunoSEQ multiplex PCR; the TCRdb copy retains only in-frame clones and omits some. The V and J calls and clone size are taken from that table; D and trimming were inferred from the DNA. This table holds tens of thousands of clones, around four fifths found once. Trimming cost V 5 bases and J 2 bases, with 16 bases left between them. Germline V gene lookup returns CDR1 LNHDA and CDR2 SQIVND (reference sequence). This CDR3 region has 16 residues. J is TRBJ1-3 and V is TRBV19; D perhaps matches TRBD1 (5 bases). This clonotype originated in a woman aged 80 or older with active or convalescent COVID-19. Sequences were obtained from peripheral blood. The CDR3 sequence: CASSRSQGAPGNTIYF. Here the CDR3 DNA reads TGTGCCAGTAGTCGTTCTCAGGGCGCTCCTGGAAACACCATATATTTT.